This TCR beta chain was sequenced for a study of blood T cell repertoires in COVID-19. Study details: The United States, Italy and Spain were the sources of the acute and convalescent COVID-19 samples.

Original handling: Amplification of reference gene primers provided the estimated nucleated cell counts. TCRdb's copy holds only in-frame clones and misses some; the assay was immunoSEQ multiplex PCR. V, J and clone size are those of that table, while D and trimming were read from the DNA. The data hold 100,000 or so clones, with about nine tenths observed a single time. The sequence derives from a woman between 45 and 65 years old with COVID-19, enrolled during active disease. Sequenced input: peripheral blood.

CDR3 sequence reads: CASSPVRGTEAFF. The CDR3 region has the DNA TGTGCCAGCTCCCCTGTTCGGGGCACTGAAGCTTTCTTT. The chain recombines TRBV18 with TRBJ1-1; unclear D gene. CDR1 is KGHSH, CDR2 LQKENI, per germline. V was shortened by 6 bases and J by 4 bases, with 12 bases between the two germline ends. The CDR3 has 13 residues.